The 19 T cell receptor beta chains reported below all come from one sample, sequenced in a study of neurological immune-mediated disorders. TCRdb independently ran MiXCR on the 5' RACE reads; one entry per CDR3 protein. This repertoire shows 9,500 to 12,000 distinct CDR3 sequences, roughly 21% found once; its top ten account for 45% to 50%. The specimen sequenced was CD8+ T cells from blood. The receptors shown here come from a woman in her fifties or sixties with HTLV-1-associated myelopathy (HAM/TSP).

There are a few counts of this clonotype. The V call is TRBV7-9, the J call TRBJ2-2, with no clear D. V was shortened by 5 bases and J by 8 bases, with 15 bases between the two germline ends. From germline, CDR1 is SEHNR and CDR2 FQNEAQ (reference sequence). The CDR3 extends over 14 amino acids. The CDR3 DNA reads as TGTGCCAGCAGCCCCATGCGGATGACTGGGGAGCTGTTTTTT. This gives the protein CASSPMRMTGELFF.

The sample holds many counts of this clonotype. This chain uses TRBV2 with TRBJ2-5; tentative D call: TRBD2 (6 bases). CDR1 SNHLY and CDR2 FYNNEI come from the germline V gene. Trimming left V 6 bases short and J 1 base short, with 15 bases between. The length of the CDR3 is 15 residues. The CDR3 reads CASRNRQGGQETQYF. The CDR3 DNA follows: TGTGCCAGCAGGAACCGGCAGGGAGGCCAAGAGACCCAGTACTTC.

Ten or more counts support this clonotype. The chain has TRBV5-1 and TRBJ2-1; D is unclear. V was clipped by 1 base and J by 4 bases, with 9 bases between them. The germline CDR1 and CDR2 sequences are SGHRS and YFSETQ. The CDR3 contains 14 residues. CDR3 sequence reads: CASSLSALYNEQFF. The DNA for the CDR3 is TGCGCCAGCAGCTTGTCCGCGCTTTACAATGAGCAGTTCTTC.

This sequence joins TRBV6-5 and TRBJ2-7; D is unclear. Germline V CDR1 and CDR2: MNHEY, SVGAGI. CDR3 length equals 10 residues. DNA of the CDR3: TGTTCCATCAGCCCCCGCGAGCAGTACTTC. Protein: CSISPREQYF.

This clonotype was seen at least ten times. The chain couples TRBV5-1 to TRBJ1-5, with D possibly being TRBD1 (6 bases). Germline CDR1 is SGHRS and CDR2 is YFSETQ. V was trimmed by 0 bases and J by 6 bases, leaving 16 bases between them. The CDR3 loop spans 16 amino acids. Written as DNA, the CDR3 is TGCGCCAGCAGCTTGGGAGGGGGGCTTGAGGGTCAGCCCCAGCATTTT. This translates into CASSLGGGLEGQPQHF.

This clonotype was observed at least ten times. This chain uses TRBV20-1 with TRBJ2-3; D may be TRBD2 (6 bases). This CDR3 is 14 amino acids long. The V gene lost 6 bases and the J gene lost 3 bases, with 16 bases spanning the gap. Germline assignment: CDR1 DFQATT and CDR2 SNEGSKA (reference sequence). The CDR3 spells CSATSGFGTDTQYF. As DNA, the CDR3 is TGCAGTGCGACCAGCGGGTTCGGAACAGATACGCAGTATTTT.

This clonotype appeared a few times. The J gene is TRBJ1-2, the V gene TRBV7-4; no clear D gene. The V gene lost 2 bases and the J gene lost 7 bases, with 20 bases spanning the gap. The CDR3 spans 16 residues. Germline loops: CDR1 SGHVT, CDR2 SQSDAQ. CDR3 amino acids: CASSLFRGSSFPGYTF. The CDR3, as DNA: TGTGCCAGCAGCTTATTTCGTGGCAGCTCATTCCCTGGCTACACCTTC. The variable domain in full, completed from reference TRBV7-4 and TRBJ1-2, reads GAGVSQSPRYKVAKRGRDVALRCDSISGHVTLYWYRQTLGQGSEVLTYSQSDAQRDKSGRPSGRFSAERPERSVSTLKIQRTEQGDSAVYLCASSLFRGSSFPGYTFGSGTRLTVV.

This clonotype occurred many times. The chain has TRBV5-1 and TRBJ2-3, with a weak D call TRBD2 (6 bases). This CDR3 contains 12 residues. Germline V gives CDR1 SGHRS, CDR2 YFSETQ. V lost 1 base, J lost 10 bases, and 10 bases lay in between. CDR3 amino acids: CASSLLASAQYF. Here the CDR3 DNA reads TGCGCCAGCAGCTTGCTGGCTAGCGCGCAGTATTTT.

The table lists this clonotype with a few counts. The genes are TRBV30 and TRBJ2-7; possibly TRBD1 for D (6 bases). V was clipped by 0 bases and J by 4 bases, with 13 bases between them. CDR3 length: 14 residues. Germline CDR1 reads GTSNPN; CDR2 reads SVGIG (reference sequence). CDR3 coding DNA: TGTGCCTGGAGTGTAAACAGGGAGATATACGAGCAGTACTTC. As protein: CAWSVNREIYEQYF. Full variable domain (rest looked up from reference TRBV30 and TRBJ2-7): SQTIHQWPATLVQPVGSPLSLECTVEGTSNPNLYWYRQAAGRGLQLLFYSVGIGQISSEVPQNLSASRPQDRQFILSSKKLLLSDSGFYLCAWSVNREIYEQYFGPGTRLTVT.

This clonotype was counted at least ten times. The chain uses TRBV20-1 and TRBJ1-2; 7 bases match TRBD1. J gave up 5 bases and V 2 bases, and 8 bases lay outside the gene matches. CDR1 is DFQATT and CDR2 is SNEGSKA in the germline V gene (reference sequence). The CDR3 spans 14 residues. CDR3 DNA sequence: TGCAGTGCTAGACACCGGGACAGCTTTTATGGCTACACCTTC. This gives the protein CSARHRDSFYGYTF.

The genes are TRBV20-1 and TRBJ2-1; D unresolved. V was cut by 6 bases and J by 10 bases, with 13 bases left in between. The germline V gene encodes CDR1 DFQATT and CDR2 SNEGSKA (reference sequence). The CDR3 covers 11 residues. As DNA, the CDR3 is TGCAGTGCCACGCGCAGGACCGAGCAGTTCTTC. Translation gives CSATRRTEQFF.

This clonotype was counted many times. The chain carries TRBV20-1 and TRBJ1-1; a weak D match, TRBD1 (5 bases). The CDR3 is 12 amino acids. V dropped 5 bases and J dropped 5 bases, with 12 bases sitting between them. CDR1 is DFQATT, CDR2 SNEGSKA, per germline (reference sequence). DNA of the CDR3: TGCAGTGCTCGGGACGGGGAAACTGAAGCTTTCTTT. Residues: CSARDGETEAFF.

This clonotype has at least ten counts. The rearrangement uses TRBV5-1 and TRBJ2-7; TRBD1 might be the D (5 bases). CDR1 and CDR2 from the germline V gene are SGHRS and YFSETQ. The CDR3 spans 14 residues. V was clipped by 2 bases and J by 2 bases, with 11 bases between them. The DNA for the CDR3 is TGCGCCAGCAGCTTTAGGGGAATTCCCTACGAGCAGTACTTC. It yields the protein CASSFRGIPYEQYF.

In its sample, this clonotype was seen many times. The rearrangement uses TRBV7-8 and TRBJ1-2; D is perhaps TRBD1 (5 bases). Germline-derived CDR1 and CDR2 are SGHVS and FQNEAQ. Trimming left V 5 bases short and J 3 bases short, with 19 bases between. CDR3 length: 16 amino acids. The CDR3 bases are TGTGCCAGCAGCCGCACTTCAGGGCCGCGGGACTATGGCTACACCTTC. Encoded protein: CASSRTSGPRDYGYTF. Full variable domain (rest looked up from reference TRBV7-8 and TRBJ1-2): GAGVSQSPRYKVAKRGQDVALRCDPISGHVSLFWYQQALGQGPEFLTYFQNEAQLDKSGLPSDRFFAERPEGSVSTLKIQRTQQEDSAVYLCASSRTSGPRDYGYTFGSGTRLTVV.

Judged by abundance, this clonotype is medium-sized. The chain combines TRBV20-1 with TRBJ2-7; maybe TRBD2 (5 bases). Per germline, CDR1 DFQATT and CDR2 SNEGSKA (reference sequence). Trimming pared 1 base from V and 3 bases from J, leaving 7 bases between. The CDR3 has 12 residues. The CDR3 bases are TGCAGTGCTAGAGGACGGGACTACGAGCAGTACTTC. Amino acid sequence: CSARGRDYEQYF.

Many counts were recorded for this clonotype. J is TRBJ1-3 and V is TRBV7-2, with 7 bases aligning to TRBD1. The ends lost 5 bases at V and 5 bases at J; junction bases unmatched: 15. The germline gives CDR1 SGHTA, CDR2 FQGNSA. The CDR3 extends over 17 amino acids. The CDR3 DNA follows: TGTGCCAGCAGCCCCCCGACGTTGGACAGGCCAAGAAACACCATATATTTT. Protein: CASSPPTLDRPRNTIYF.

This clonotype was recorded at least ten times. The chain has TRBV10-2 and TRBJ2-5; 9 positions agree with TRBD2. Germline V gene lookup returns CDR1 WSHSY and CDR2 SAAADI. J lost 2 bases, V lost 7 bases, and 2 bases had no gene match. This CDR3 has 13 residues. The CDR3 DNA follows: TGCGCCAGCACGGCGGGGGGGCAAGAGACCCAGTACTTC. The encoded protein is CASTAGGQETQYF.

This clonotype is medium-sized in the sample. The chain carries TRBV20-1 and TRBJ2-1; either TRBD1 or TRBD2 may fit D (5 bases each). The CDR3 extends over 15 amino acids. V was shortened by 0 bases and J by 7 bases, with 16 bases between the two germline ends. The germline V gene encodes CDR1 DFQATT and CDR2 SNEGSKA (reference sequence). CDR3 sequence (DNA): TGCAGTGCTAGAGATGGGGGAACGCTTGAAAATGAGCAGTTCTTC. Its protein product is CSARDGGTLENEQFF.

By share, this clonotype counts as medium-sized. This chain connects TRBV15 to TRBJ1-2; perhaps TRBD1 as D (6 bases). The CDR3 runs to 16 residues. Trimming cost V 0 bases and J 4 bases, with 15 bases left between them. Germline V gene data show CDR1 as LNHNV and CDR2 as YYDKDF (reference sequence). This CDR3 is CATSRDPQGLGYGYTF. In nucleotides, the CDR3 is TGTGCCACCAGCAGAGATCCACAGGGCTTAGGCTATGGCTACACCTTC.